These T cell receptor beta chains were read from a single sample in a study of post-analysis software for immune sequencing data. TCRdb re-called the PCR reads through MiXCR, storing one row per CDR3 protein. The data hold approximately 730,000 distinct CDR3 sequences, with about 27% observed a single time. The sequenced material came from blood. Receptors originate from a girl aged 10-17 years with multiple sclerosis. Each CDR3 is given with its conserved first and last residue. The D gene is left open where the match is weak. The listing skips clone size in some rows; elsewhere it reads once, few, many or a size class.

clone_size j_call d_call v_call cdr3_nt cdr3_aa
few TRBJ2-5 . TRBV2 TGTGCCAGCAAGGCGGGACTCTCGGGGGAGACCCAGTACTTC CASKAGLSGETQYF
few TRBJ2-1 . TRBV7-2 TGTGCCAGCAGCTCAGTGCATTCAGGAGGGGCCTACAATGAGCAGTTCTTC CASSSVHSGGAYNEQFF
. TRBJ2-3 . TRBV5-1 TGCGCCAGCACTTCGACGTCTAGCACAGATACGCAGTATTTT CASTSTSSTDTQYF
. TRBJ2-5 . TRBV10-3 TGTGCCATCTCATCCGCGGGGGCCCAAGAGACCCAGTACTTC CAISSAGAQETQYF
few TRBJ2-4 TRBD2 TRBV7-8 TGTGCCAGCAGCTTATTTGCGGGAGAACGGTACATTCAGTACTTC CASSLFAGERYIQYF
few TRBJ2-1 TRBD1 TRBV5-6 TGTGCCAGCAGCTTCGGACAGGGAGGTGAGCAGTTCTTC CASSFGQGGEQFF
few TRBJ1-4 . TRBV28 TGTGCCAGCAGTTTCCCTCCGCCAGGGGTTGAAAAACTGTTTTTT CASSFPPPGVEKLFF
. TRBJ2-1 TRBD2 TRBV28 TGTGCCAGCAGTTTGGGACTACCTAGTGAGCAGTTCTTC CASSLGLPSEQFF
. TRBJ1-4 . TRBV4-1 TGCGCCAGCAGCCAAGGGGAAAGGGACCCCCCGACGTTTTTT CASSQGERDPPTFF
many TRBJ2-7 TRBD1 TRBV29-1 TGCAGCGTTGAGTTGGGACAGGGTTCGTACGAGCAGTACTTC CSVELGQGSYEQYF
. TRBJ1-6 TRBD1 TRBV11-2 TGTGCCAGCAGCTTAGAAATAACAGGGGATAATTCACCCCTCCACTTT CASSLEITGDNSPLHF
. TRBJ2-7 TRBD1 TRBV9 TGTGCCAGCAGCGGGGGACAGGGGGCTCAGTACGAGCAGTACTTC CASSGGQGAQYEQYF
. TRBJ1-2 . TRBV11-2 TGTGCCAGCAGCTTAGGGACCTCCGACTATGGCTACACCTTC CASSLGTSDYGYTF
few TRBJ1-6 . TRBV12-3/TRBV12-4 TGTGCCAGCAGTTCGACAGGTTATGGGCCCCTCCACTTT CASSSTGYGPLHF
few TRBJ1-2 . TRBV6-2/TRBV6-3 TGTGCCAGCAGTTACCTCGGGACGGACCGCATAAAGAACACCTTC CASSYLGTDRIKNTF
few TRBJ2-7 . TRBV5-1 TGCGCCAGCAGCTTCCCCAGTAGTGCCTACGAGCAGTACTTC CASSFPSSAYEQYF
. TRBJ2-5 . TRBV29-1 TGCAGCGTTGTCTTCACGGGCGGAGAGACCCAGTACTTC CSVVFTGGETQYF
once TRBJ1-1 TRBD1 TRBV19 TGTGCCAGTAGTATGGGACAGGAGAACACTGAAGCTTTCTTT CASSMGQENTEAFF
few TRBJ1-1 . TRBV9 TGTGCCAGCAGCGTAGATTGGGGCAAAAACACTGAAGCTTTCTTT CASSVDWGKNTEAFF